This TCR beta chain comes out of a study of T cells in localized non-small cell lung cancer. Study-wide results and limits: When the top 100 tumor clones were examined, a median around 61 of them also appeared in the adjacent lung, which was paired and uninvolved. Density of T cells in blood, when higher, went with longer overall survival.

For this clone: Its antigen is unidentified.

Clones were read by immunoSEQ multiplex PCR, and TCRdb kept only the in-frame ones, dropping some. The sample includes some 13,000 clones, over 65% of them seen just once. V dropped 4 bases and J dropped 7 bases, with 18 bases sitting between them. Germline loops: CDR1 SGDLS, CDR2 YYNGEE. The CDR3 contains 15 residues. The TCR was taken from a male donor older than 55 with stage I squamous cell lung carcinoma. The rearrangement links TRBV9 to TRBJ2-1; a possible D gene is TRBD1 (6 bases). The specimen comprised peripheral blood, sampled before any cancer treatment. In DNA form, the CDR3 reads TGTGCCAGCAGCTCAGAGGGGGTTGGATTAAATGAGCAGTTCTTC. The encoded protein is CASSSEGVGLNEQFF.